The 2 T cell receptor beta chains presented below share a single source sample, sequenced in a study of Graves' ophthalmopathy and Graves' hyperthyroidism. Amplification of the TCR beta CDR3 regions used RNA transcripts (as template). A first-round RT-PCR used HTBI primers, followed by a second-round multiplex PCR. TCRdb passed the multiplex PCR reads through MiXCR, listing each CDR3 protein once. In the table there are approximately 700,000 distinct CDR3 sequences, about 38% of which are singletons. Sequencing input: peripheral blood. Receptors were obtained from an adult man with Graves' ophthalmopathy.

The chain joins TRBV15 to TRBJ2-7, with 11 nucleotides matching TRBD2. V lost 0 bases to trimming and J lost 12 bases; unmatched junction nucleotides: 16. The CDR3 spans 17 residues. Germline lookup yields CDR1 LNHNV and CDR2 YYDKDF (reference sequence). CDR3 DNA: TGTGCCACCAGCAGAGAAGCGGGACTAGCGGTATCCTACGGGCGGTACTTC. Amino acid sequence: CATSREAGLAVSYGRYF.

The table lists this clonotype with many counts. This sequence joins TRBV7-2 and TRBJ2-7; D unresolved. CDR3 size: 15 residues. The germline gives CDR1 SGHTA, CDR2 FQGNSA. Trimming cost V 8 bases and J 0 bases, with 17 bases left between them. As DNA, the CDR3 is TGTGCCAGCGGAAAGGCTGGAAGGTTCTCCTACGAGCAGTACTTC. Its translation is CASGKAGRFSYEQYF.